This is a list of T cell receptor beta chains from one sample in a study of OX40 agonist ivuxolimab in advanced cancers. Only in-frame clones appear in the TCRdb table, and some are missing; sequencing was by immunoSEQ multiplex PCR. Of 55,000 to 80,000 clones listed, 84% were seen once; the top ten hold 9.8%. Sequences were derived from CD4+ or CD8+ T cells sorted from blood, sampled in a trial of the OX40 agonist ivuxolimab. The receptor source for this set is an adult with an advanced solid tumor such as melanoma, head and neck, liver or kidney cancer. Each CDR3 is given with its conserved first and last residue. A D gene is named only where the DNA matches it firmly. Where a row states a size, it is once, few, many or the class of an expanded clone; other rows omit it.

length | J | D | size | V | CDR3 | DNA
15 | TRBJ2-3 | . | . | TRBV7-2 | CASSLAGTFTDTQYF | TGTGCCAGCAGCTTAGCAGGGACCTTCACAGATACGCAGTATTTT
15 | TRBJ2-7 | . | . | TRBV28 | CASSLAPGQPYEQYF | TGTGCCAGCAGTCTGGCCCCGGGGCAGCCCTACGAGCAGTACTTC
15 | TRBJ2-7 | . | . | TRBV18 | CASSPPSQGHYEQYF | TGTGCCAGCTCACCACCGTCACAGGGACACTACGAGCAGTACTTC
14 | TRBJ1-5 | . | . | TRBV7-9 | CASSLSSSNQPQHF | TGTGCCAGCAGCTTATCCTCTAGCAATCAGCCCCAGCATTTT
14 | TRBJ2-7 | . | . | TRBV7-2 | CASSLVGISYEQYF | TGTGCCAGCAGCTTAGTCGGGATTTCCTACGAGCAGTACTTC
16 | TRBJ1-6 | . | . | TRBV4-3 | CASSQVGAGFGSPLHF | TGCGCCAGCAGCCAAGTTGGGGCAGGTTTTGGTTCACCCCTCCACTTT
11 | TRBJ2-1 | TRBD2 | . | TRBV28 | CASTGGGEQFF | TGTGCCAGCACCGGCGGGGGGGAGCAGTTCTTC
16 | TRBJ1-3 | . | . | TRBV6-6 | CASSYSRAGAGNTIYF | TGTGCCAGCAGTTACTCGAGAGCAGGGGCTGGAAACACCATATATTTT
15 | TRBJ1-3 | TRBD1 | . | TRBV4-2 | CASSFGTGAGNTIYF | TGTGCCAGCAGCTTTGGGACAGGGGCTGGAAACACCATATATTTT
12 | TRBJ1-1 | . | . | TRBV14 | CASSQVDTEAFF | TGTGCCAGCAGCCAAGTTGACACTGAAGCTTTCTTT
15 | TRBJ2-7 | TRBD2 | . | TRBV6-5 | CASSPGTSRSYEQYF | TGTGCCAGCAGCCCCGGGACTAGCAGGTCCTACGAGCAGTACTTC
15 | TRBJ2-3 | . | . | TRBV15 | CATSRDGGSTDTQYF | TGTGCCACCAGCAGAGATGGTGGAAGCACAGATACGCAGTATTTT
16 | TRBJ2-5 | . | once | TRBV7-9 | CASSFGRQGIQETQYF | TGTGCCAGCAGCTTCGGGAGACAGGGAATCCAAGAGACCCAGTACTTC
14 | TRBJ1-5 | . | . | TRBV28 | CASSRGGPNQPQHF | TGTGCCAGCAGTAGGGGGGGCCCTAATCAGCCCCAGCATTTT
16 | TRBJ2-7 | TRBD2 | . | TRBV4-1 | CASSQDWDYLLYEQYF | TGCGCCAGCAGCCAAGATTGGGACTATCTCCTCTACGAGCAGTACTTC
15 | TRBJ2-3 | TRBD2 | . | TRBV11-3 | CASSLLAGATDTQYF | TGTGCCAGCAGCTTACTAGCGGGAGCGACAGATACGCAGTATTTT
13 | TRBJ1-1 | . | once | TRBV11-2 | CASSFEVWTEAFF | TGTGCCAGCAGCTTTGAGGTTTGGACTGAAGCTTTCTTT
17 | TRBJ2-1 | TRBD2 | once | TRBV4-1 | CASSQDSRGSSYNEQFF | TGCGCCAGCAGCCAAGATTCCCGCGGGAGCTCCTACAATGAGCAGTTCTTC
15 | TRBJ1-5 | . | . | TRBV19 | CASTAGRALNQPQHF | TGTGCCAGTACCGCGGGCAGGGCACTTAATCAGCCCCAGCATTTT
12 | TRBJ1-4 | . | . | TRBV19 | CASSPSGEKLFF | TGTGCCAGTAGTCCCTCGGGGGAAAAACTGTTTTTT
15 | TRBJ2-7 | . | . | TRBV7-9 | CATAQYSSGDYEQYF | TGTGCCACCGCACAATACAGTTCGGGAGACTACGAGCAGTACTTC
15 | TRBJ2-5 | TRBD2 | . | TRBV5-1 | CASSFGLGREETQYF | TGCGCCAGCAGCTTCGGACTAGGCCGGGAGGAGACCCAGTACTTC
15 | TRBJ1-4 | . | once | TRBV7-2 | CASSLFERGREKLFF | TGTGCCAGCAGCTTATTTGAAAGGGGCCGAGAAAAACTGTTTTTT
13 | TRBJ2-5 | . | . | TRBV2 | CASSEFTQETQYF | TGTGCCAGCAGTGAGTTTACCCAAGAGACCCAGTACTTC
13 | TRBJ1-5 | . | few | TRBV29-1 | CSVAGTSNQPQHF | TGCAGCGTTGCCGGGACAAGCAATCAGCCCCAGCATTTT
16 | TRBJ1-2 | TRBD1 | once | TRBV4-2 | CASSHQEGQGGYGYTF | TGTGCCAGCAGCCATCAGGAGGGACAGGGTGGCTATGGCTACACCTTC
15 | TRBJ2-7 | . | . | TRBV2 | CASSGNRKNNYEQYF | TGTGCCAGCAGTGGTAATAGGAAAAACAACTACGAGCAGTACTTC
11 | TRBJ2-1 | . | . | TRBV28 | CASSLRNEQFF | TGTGCCAGCAGTTTACGCAATGAGCAGTTCTTC
13 | TRBJ2-7 | . | . | TRBV6-6 | CASSSGGPYEQYF | TGTGCCAGCAGTTCTGGGGGTCCCTACGAGCAGTACTTC
14 | TRBJ2-7 | TRBD1 | . | TRBV11-1 | CASSLYRGMREQYF | TGTGCCAGCAGCCTGTACAGGGGGATGAGGGAGCAGTACTTC
12 | TRBJ1-2 | . | few | TRBV29-1 | CSVEHTTYGYTF | TGCAGCGTTGAACACACGACCTATGGCTACACCTTC
16 | TRBJ1-6 | . | many | TRBV2 | CASRAGTSSYNSPLHF | TGTGCCAGCAGGGCAGGGACGAGCTCCTATAATTCACCCCTCCACTTT
16 | TRBJ2-3 | . | . | TRBV11-2 | CASSLTGILGTDTQYF | TGTGCCAGCAGCCTCACAGGGATTCTTGGCACAGATACGCAGTATTTT
17 | TRBJ2-3 | TRBD1 | . | TRBV13 | CASSRPQGASSTDTQYF | TGTGCCAGCAGTCGGCCACAGGGGGCCTCTAGCACAGATACGCAGTATTTT
15 | TRBJ1-1 | . | . | TRBV7-9 | CASSFRRGGDTEAFF | TGTGCCAGCAGCTTTCGCCGGGGAGGTGACACTGAAGCTTTCTTT
13 | TRBJ2-2 | . | . | TRBV6-5 | CASSYWGSGELFF | TGTGCCAGCAGTTATTGGGGCTCCGGGGAGCTGTTTTTT
19 | TRBJ2-6 | TRBD2 | . | TRBV4-2 | CASSQDLAGASSGANVLTF | TGTGCCAGCAGCCAAGATCTAGCGGGAGCTTCCTCTGGGGCCAACGTCCTGACTTTC
14 | TRBJ1-5 | . | . | TRBV19 | CASSMWGGNQPQHF | TGTGCCAGTAGTATGTGGGGTGGCAATCAGCCCCAGCATTTT
13 | TRBJ2-1 | . | once | TRBV29-1 | CSAHTGGYNEQFF | TGCAGCGCCCACACTGGGGGTTACAATGAGCAGTTCTTC
14 | TRBJ1-3 | . | . | TRBV18 | CASSASGGGNTIYF | TGTGCCAGCTCCGCCAGTGGCGGCGGAAACACCATATATTTT
15 | TRBJ2-4 | TRBD2 | . | TRBV7-2 | CASSSAGGDKNIQYF | TGTGCCAGCAGCTCAGCCGGGGGGGACAAAAACATTCAGTACTTC
13 | TRBJ1-1 | TRBD1 | . | TRBV5-1 | CASSWGTGSEAFF | TGCGCCAGCAGCTGGGGGACAGGGTCTGAAGCTTTCTTT
17 | TRBJ2-3 | TRBD2 | once | TRBV12-5 | CASGSSRLAGGLDTQYF | TGTGCTAGTGGTTCCTCCCGACTAGCGGGAGGGTTAGATACGCAGTATTTT